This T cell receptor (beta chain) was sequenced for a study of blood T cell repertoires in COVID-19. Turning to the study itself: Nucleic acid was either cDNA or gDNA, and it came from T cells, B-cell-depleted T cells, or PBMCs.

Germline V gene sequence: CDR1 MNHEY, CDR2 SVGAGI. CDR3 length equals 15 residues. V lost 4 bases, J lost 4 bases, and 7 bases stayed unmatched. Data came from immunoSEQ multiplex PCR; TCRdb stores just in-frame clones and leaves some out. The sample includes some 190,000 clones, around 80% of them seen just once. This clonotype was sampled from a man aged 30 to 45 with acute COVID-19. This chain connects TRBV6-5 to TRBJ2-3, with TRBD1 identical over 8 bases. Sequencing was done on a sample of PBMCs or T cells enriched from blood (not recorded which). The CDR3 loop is CASSSQGGSADTQYF. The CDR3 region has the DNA TGTGCCAGCAGTTCACAGGGGGGATCCGCAGATACGCAGTATTTT.